These 29 T cell receptor beta chains originate from one sample sequenced in a study of T-cell reconstitution after alpha-beta-depleted transplantation in children. During its preparation, the TCRbeta library received unique molecular identifiers. Each CDR3 protein gets one entry after TCRdb re-called the PCR reads with MiXCR. The sample includes about 200,000 distinct CDR3 sequences, over 15% of them seen just once. Sequenced here: PBMCs, mostly from graft donor cells, sampled 360 days after TCRalphabeta/CD19-depleted stem cell transplant. The origin of the receptors is a male patient aged 2-15 years who had a stem cell transplant for acute lymphoblastic leukemia, so the T cells may come from the graft donor.

The gene calls are TRBV5-1 and TRBJ2-1, with 10 bases matching TRBD2. Losses at the gene ends were 3 bases for V and 10 bases for J; bases not matched to a gene: 13. Germline V gives CDR1 SGHRS, CDR2 YFSETQ. The CDR3 has 16 amino acids. CDR3 sequence reads: CASSWLAGVVRGEQFF. The CDR3 DNA follows: TGCGCCAGCAGCTGGCTAGCGGGGGTGGTGCGAGGAGAGCAGTTCTTC.

This clonotype appeared a few times. The rearrangement links TRBV27 to TRBJ1-1, with a possible D match to TRBD1 (5 bases). The CDR3 is 15 residues long. From germline, CDR1 is MNHEY and CDR2 SMNVEV (reference sequence). The V end was cut by 0 bases, the J end by 4 bases, with 12 bases between. The CDR3 DNA is TGTGCCAGCAGTTTATCGTGGGGGGTGGGCACTGAAGCTTTCTTT. Translating it yields CASSLSWGVGTEAFF.

The chain combines TRBV27 with TRBJ1-1, with D unclear. Looked up from germline, CDR1 is MNHEY and CDR2 is SMNVEV (reference sequence). This CDR3 comprises 13 residues. Trimming pared 6 bases from V and 1 base from J, leaving 9 bases between. The CDR3 DNA reads as TGTGCCAGCAGAATGATGGGGAACACTGAAGCTTTCTTT. Protein sequence: CASRMMGNTEAFF.

This clonotype was counted only a few times. The rearrangement links TRBV11-1 to TRBJ1-6; 8 bases fit TRBD1. With 5 bases clipped from V and 4 bases from J, the junction kept 13 bases outside the gene matches. The CDR3 sequence is 18 residues long. Germline V gives CDR1 SGHAT, CDR2 FQDESV (reference sequence). The CDR3 spells CASSRAFRTGTYNSPLHF. CDR3 DNA sequence: TGTGCCAGCAGCCGAGCATTCCGGACAGGGACTTATAATTCACCCCTCCACTTT.

This clonotype was counted between two and nine times. The CDR3 is CASSPILTGELFF. CDR3 in DNA: TGTGCCAGCAGCCCGATCTTGACCGGGGAGCTGTTTTTT. The chain is built from TRBV7-2 and TRBJ2-2, with unresolved D. CDR3 length: 13 amino acids. V lost 5 bases and J 5 bases, leaving 9 bases between the germline ends. The germline V gene has CDR1 SGHTA and CDR2 FQGNSA.

This chain uses TRBV5-1 with TRBJ1-5; D is possibly TRBD1 (5 bases). The CDR3 runs to 14 residues. Germline V gene data show CDR1 as SGHRS and CDR2 as YFSETQ. V lost 0 bases and J lost 7, with 11 bases in between. This CDR3 reads CASSLDGAGQPQHF. CDR3 DNA: TGCGCCAGCAGCTTGGATGGGGCGGGGCAGCCCCAGCATTTT.

This clonotype was recorded a few times. The chain recombines TRBV20-1 with TRBJ2-7; 8 bases fit TRBD2. Germline V CDR1 and CDR2: DFQATT, SNEGSKA (reference sequence). The CDR3 contains 14 residues. Trimming removed 1 base from V and 2 bases from J; junction bases left unmatched: 4. CDR3: CSARVRGATYEQYF. The DNA for the CDR3 is TGCAGTGCTAGAGTGCGGGGGGCTACCTACGAGCAGTACTTC.

There are many counts of this clonotype. The genes are TRBV4-2 and TRBJ1-4; D is perhaps TRBD1 (6 bases). The CDR3 loop spans 15 amino acids. Germline lookup yields CDR1 LGHNA and CDR2 YNFKEQ. The V end was cut by 0 bases, the J end by 8 bases, with 13 bases between. CDR3 sequence reads: CASSQEEGGVEKLFF. The CDR3 coding sequence is TGTGCCAGCAGCCAAGAGGAAGGGGGTGTGGAAAAACTGTTTTTT.

This clonotype appeared a few times. This chain joins TRBV6-5 and TRBJ1-2; weak D call: TRBD1 (5 bases). CDR3 size: 15 residues. V was cut by 2 bases and J by 0 bases, with 10 bases left in between. From germline, CDR1 is MNHEY and CDR2 SVGAGI. CDR3 amino acids: CASSYDDSSNYGYTF. CDR3 coding DNA: TGTGCCAGCAGTTACGATGACAGCTCTAACTATGGCTACACCTTC.

A word on this clonotype: A much larger clone lies one base from this, so it may be a read error. This CDR3 is missing its conserved last phenylalanine or tryptophan, likely due to a read error. This chain joins TRBV5-6 and TRBJ1-1; no clear D gene. Germline V gene data show CDR1 as SGHDT and CDR2 as YYEEEE. Trimming removed 4 bases from V and 0 bases from J, with 7 bases in between. The length of the CDR3 is 13 residues. As DNA, the CDR3 is TGTGCCAGCAGCCGGTTTCTGAACACTGAAGCTTTCTTA. As protein: CASSRFLNTEAFL.

This clonotype has a handful of counts. The chain carries TRBV7-9 and TRBJ2-7; unclear D gene. Germline CDR1 is SEHNR and CDR2 is FQNEAQ (reference sequence). V was clipped by 3 bases and J by 2 bases, with 14 bases between them. The CDR3 consists of 15 residues. The CDR3 nucleotides read TGTGCCAGCAGCTTGTGGGATTTAACCCCCTACGAGCAGTACTTC. The encoded protein is CASSLWDLTPYEQYF.

In its sample, this clonotype was seen many times. The rearrangement joins TRBV12-3 or TRBV12-4 to TRBJ2-2; 7 bases are shared with TRBD1. V gave up 6 bases and J gave up 4 bases; unmatched junction bases: 5. The CDR3 has 14 amino acids. CDR3 DNA sequence: TGTGCCAGCAGCCTGGGACAGATCACCGGGGAGCTGTTTTTT. It is translated as CASSLGQITGELFF.

The chain links TRBV7-2 to TRBJ2-2, with D maybe TRBD1 (6 bases). This CDR3 spans 14 amino acids. The germline CDR1 and CDR2 sequences are SGHTA and FQGNSA. With 6 bases removed from V and 6 bases from J, the gap between germline ends came to 14 bases. CDR3 amino acids: CASRTEQGSGELFF. The CDR3 DNA sequence: TGTGCCAGCAGGACCGAACAGGGATCCGGGGAGCTGTTTTTT.

This chain connects TRBV27 to TRBJ2-3, with D perhaps being TRBD1 or TRBD2 (5 bases each). This CDR3 has 16 residues. Trimming cost V 7 bases and J 4 bases, with 21 bases left between them. CDR1 is MNHEY, CDR2 SMNVEV, per germline (reference sequence). DNA of the CDR3: TGTGCCAGCACTAACGGGACCTGGACGCGCTCAGATACGCAGTATTTT. Its translation: CASTNGTWTRSDTQYF.

This clonotype was seen a few times. CDR3 sequence: CASSALAGGPEQYF. For the CDR3, the DNA is TGTGCCAGCAGCGCCCTAGCGGGGGGGCCTGAGCAGTACTTC. The gene calls are TRBV9 and TRBJ2-7, with 12 bases aligning to TRBD2. V lost 3 bases and J lost 7; bases outside the gene matches: 5. CDR3 length equals 14 residues. The germline V gene has CDR1 SGDLS and CDR2 YYNGEE.

The J gene is TRBJ2-6, the V gene TRBV6-2 or TRBV6-3, with 9 bases aligning to TRBD1. CDR3 size: 19 residues. The V gene's germline CDR1 is MNHEY and CDR2 SVGEGT. The V segment lost 7 bases and the J segment 1 base; nucleotides outside the gene matches: 14. This CDR3 reads CASTRETGGGISGANVLTF. CDR3 in DNA: TGTGCCAGCACCCGAGAAACAGGGGGCGGTATATCTGGGGCCAACGTCCTGACTTTC.

This clonotype came up a few times. The genes are TRBV12-3 or TRBV12-4 and TRBJ2-2; TRBD1 matches 8 bases. This CDR3 is 15 amino acids long. The V segment lost 7 bases and the J segment 3 bases; nucleotides outside the gene matches: 7. The DNA for the CDR3 is TGTGCCAGCATCCAGCAGGGGGCGGACACCGGGGAGCTGTTTTTT. This sequence encodes CASIQQGADTGELFF.

This clonotype was recorded many times. V usage is TRBV28 and J usage is TRBJ2-2; the D gene is possibly TRBD2 (5 bases). This CDR3 comprises 18 residues. V was pared by 3 bases and J by 4 bases, with 21 bases between. In germline, CDR1 is MDHEN, CDR2 SYDVKM. CDR3 protein: CASSFPLSFGELTGELFF. CDR3 DNA sequence: TGTGCCAGCAGTTTCCCACTTTCGTTCGGGGAGCTCACCGGGGAGCTGTTTTTT.

A few counts support this clonotype. The chain combines TRBV5-1 with TRBJ2-6; possibly TRBD1 or TRBD2 for D (6 bases each). Trimming removed 1 base at V and 0 bases at J, with 14 bases between. CDR1 is SGHRS, CDR2 YFSETQ, per germline. The CDR3 contains 18 residues. In nucleotides, the CDR3 is TGCGCCAGCAGCTTGAGTGGGGGGCTATTCTCTGGGGCCAACGTCCTGACTTTC. Its translation is CASSLSGGLFSGANVLTF.

The gene calls are TRBV6-1 and TRBJ1-5; D gene ambiguous. This CDR3 contains 14 residues. Trimming took 6 bases from V and 3 from J, leaving 12 bases between them. Germline V lookup: CDR1 MNHNS, CDR2 SASEGT. This CDR3 is CASRKGFDNQPQHF. As DNA, the CDR3 is TGTGCCAGCAGAAAGGGCTTCGACAATCAGCCCCAGCATTTT.

The chain has TRBV7-2 and TRBJ2-1; 8 bases align to TRBD2. Trimming cost V 0 bases and J 7 bases; bases outside gene matches: 2. The CDR3 covers 14 residues. Germline V CDR1 and CDR2: SGHTA, FQGNSA. CDR3 amino acids: CASSLARLANEQFF. The CDR3 coding sequence is TGTGCCAGCAGCTTAGCTAGACTAGCGAATGAGCAGTTCTTC.

This chain links TRBV2 with TRBJ2-3; no clear D. V lost 6 bases, J lost 6 bases, and 10 bases lay in between. CDR1 is SNHLY and CDR2 is FYNNEI in the germline V gene. The CDR3 consists of 12 residues. CDR3 DNA sequence: TGTGCCAGCAGGGCAGACCGGGATACGCAGTATTTT. The encoded protein is CASRADRDTQYF. Based on the CDR3 plus reference TRBV2 and TRBJ2-3, the full variable domain is EPEVTQTPSHQVTQMGQEVILRCVPISNHLYFYWYRQILGQKVEFLVSFYNNEISEKSEIFDDQFSVERPDGSNFTLKIRSTKLEDSAMYFCASRADRDTQYFGPGTRLTVL.

This clonotype was detected only a few times. The J gene is TRBJ2-1, the V gene TRBV11-2, with TRBD1 matching over 9 bases. The germline V gene has CDR1 SGHAT and CDR2 FQNNGV. J was trimmed by 8 bases and V by 4 bases; bases with no gene match: 9. The CDR3 spans 15 residues. In nucleotides, the CDR3 is TGTGCCAGCAGCTCTCCGAGGGACAGGGCCCATGAGCAGTTCTTC. Its protein is CASSSPRDRAHEQFF.

By its share, this clonotype is medium-sized. The CDR3 nucleotides read TGCGCCAGCAGCTTGGCAGTGTTGGGGGATCCTGAAGCTTTCTTT. Protein sequence: CASSLAVLGDPEAFF. The V and J genes are TRBV5-1 and TRBJ1-1; a weak D match, TRBD1 (5 bases). The CDR3 runs 15 residues. Germline assignment: CDR1 SGHRS and CDR2 YFSETQ. Deletions cut 0 bases from V and 6 bases from J, with 15 bases between.

This clonotype has just a few counts. The rearrangement uses TRBV12-3 or TRBV12-4 and TRBJ2-5; D is perhaps TRBD1 or TRBD2 (5 bases each). This CDR3 is built from 11 residues. V lost 9 bases to trimming and J lost 5 bases, with 10 bases between them. For the CDR3, the DNA is TGTGCCAGTATCGGGGCGGAGACCCAGTACTTC. Translation: CASIGAETQYF.

This clonotype was counted a few times. The chain uses TRBV7-9 and TRBJ2-1; 9 nucleotides align to TRBD2. CDR1 is SEHNR and CDR2 is FQNEAQ in the germline V gene (reference sequence). Trimming removed 1 base from V and 8 bases from J; junction bases left unmatched: 12. The CDR3 runs to 17 residues. The DNA of the CDR3 is TGTGCCAGCAGCTTAGAATCCCCCGCGGGGGGGCCGGATGAGCAGTTCTTC. Translated: CASSLESPAGGPDEQFF.

J is TRBJ2-7 and V is TRBV4-3; the D gene is possibly TRBD2 (6 bases). Trimming removed 3 bases from V and 2 bases from J, with 14 bases in between. The CDR3 loop spans 15 amino acids. Germline V gene data show CDR1 as LGHNA and CDR2 as YSLEER. The DNA for the CDR3 is TGCGCCAGCAGCCAGGTCGCGCGGGGCCCCTACGAGCAGTACTTC. This gives the protein CASSQVARGPYEQYF.

V is TRBV20-1 and J is TRBJ2-2; D is perhaps TRBD1 (5 bases). Germline CDR1 and CDR2: DFQATT and SNEGSKA (reference sequence). V lost 0 bases and J lost 6, with 11 bases in between. The CDR3 contains 14 residues. CDR3 region: CSARESRGAGELFF. The CDR3 bases are TGCAGTGCTAGAGAGAGTAGGGGTGCCGGGGAGCTGTTTTTT.

The chain links TRBV7-9 to TRBJ1-3, with 8 positions matching TRBD1. J was trimmed by 4 bases and V by 5 bases; bases with no gene match: 10. CDR1 and CDR2 from the germline V gene are SEHNR and FQNEAQ (reference sequence). The CDR3 has 16 amino acids. CDR3 DNA sequence: TGTGCCAGCAGCCCCCCGGGACAGGCTAGAGGAAACACCATATATTTT. This encodes CASSPPGQARGNTIYF.